This T cell receptor (beta chain) stems from a study of cytomegalovirus exposure and HLA in healthy donors. PCR was performed using 60 Vbeta and 13 Jbeta primers. This table comes from immunoSEQ multiplex PCR, and its TCRdb copy is limited to in-frame clones, with some not included. This table holds about 140,000 clones, 80% found once. Comments on this clone: No antigen is known for it.

General study findings and limits: Associated with HLA alleles at 0.05 false discovery rate in a later analysis were around 15,000 TCR beta sequences. Specificity for CMV antigens was confirmed in vitro for three of the CMV-associated chains. In a later analysis, the majority of CMV-associated beta chains seemingly showed HLA restriction. The presence/absence work took it that sequencing depth was about the same across donors.

This CDR3 has 13 residues. Per the germline V gene, CDR1 is GTSNPN and CDR2 is SVGIG (reference sequence). The V gene lost 2 bases and the J gene lost 6 bases, with 13 bases spanning the gap. The chain couples TRBV30 to TRBJ1-2; TRBD1 might be the D (5 bases). Sample: PBMCs. This TCR was sampled from a man between 45 and 60 years old in good health and CMV-seronegative. This CDR3 reads CAWSLQGMDGYTF. DNA of the CDR3: TGTGCCTGGAGTCTCCAGGGCATGGATGGCTACACCTTC.